These T cell receptor beta chains were read from a single sample in a study of T cell changes during pregnancy in multiple sclerosis. Assay: immunoSEQ multiplex PCR; the TCRdb copy retains only in-frame clones and omits some. The table records about 92,000 clones, more than 85% of them present only once. The input for sequencing was peripheral blood, taken in the first trimester of pregnancy. The receptors were sampled from a female donor with multiple sclerosis, enrolled in a pregnancy study. Both conserved end residues are part of each CDR3. The D gene is left open where the match is weak. Some rows have no size entry. The others give once, few or many, or a class for an expanded clone.

D: -
V: TRBV19
J: TRBJ1-2
size: once
CDR3: CASSIARESYGYTF
DNA: TGTGCCAGTAGTATAGCGAGAGAATCCTATGGCTACACCTTC

D: TRBD1
V: TRBV4-1
J: TRBJ1-4
size: once
CDR3: CASSQDARGREKLFF
DNA: TGCGCCAGCAGCCAAGATGCCAGGGGGCGAGAAAAACTGTTTTTT

D: -
V: TRBV7-8
J: TRBJ2-1
size: -
CDR3: CASSPPGLRNEQFF
DNA: TGTGCCAGCAGCCCACCGGGACTCCGCAATGAGCAGTTCTTC

D: TRBD2
V: TRBV4-2
J: TRBJ2-1
size: -
CDR3: CASSQDLASGRGNEQFF
DNA: TGTGCCAGCAGCCAAGATCTAGCTAGCGGGAGGGGCAATGAGCAGTTCTTC

D: TRBD2
V: TRBV11-1
J: TRBJ2-1
size: -
CDR3: CASSLARLAGDSRQFF
DNA: TGTGCCAGCAGCTTAGCGCGGCTAGCGGGAGATTCACGGCAGTTCTTC

D: TRBD2
V: TRBV9
J: TRBJ2-3
size: -
CDR3: CASSVEGLAGVGGTDTQYF
DNA: TGTGCCAGCAGCGTGGAAGGACTAGCGGGAGTCGGAGGCACAGATACGCAGTATTTT

D: -
V: TRBV5-1
J: TRBJ2-5
size: -
CDR3: CASSTDSQETQYF
DNA: TGCGCCAGCAGCACCGACTCACAAGAGACCCAGTACTTC

D: -
V: TRBV19
J: TRBJ1-5
size: -
CDR3: CASSSGNGNQPQHF
DNA: TGTGCCAGTAGTTCCGGGAATGGCAATCAGCCCCAGCATTTT

D: TRBD1
V: TRBV28
J: TRBJ2-7
size: -
CDR3: CASSHPGTGSYEQYF
DNA: TGTGCCAGCAGTCACCCCGGGACAGGGTCCTACGAGCAGTACTTC

D: -
V: TRBV5-1
J: TRBJ2-2
size: few
CDR3: CASSLVVTGELFF
DNA: TGCGCCAGCAGCCTGGTAGTCACCGGGGAGCTGTTTTTT

D: -
V: TRBV6-1
J: TRBJ2-7
size: once
CDR3: CASSEGYSSGYEQYF
DNA: TGTGCCAGCAGTGAAGGCTACAGCTCTGGGTACGAGCAGTACTTC

D: -
V: TRBV5-1
J: TRBJ2-1
size: -
CDR3: CASSLTYGNEQFF
DNA: TGCGCCAGCAGCTTAACCTATGGTAATGAGCAGTTCTTC

D: -
V: TRBV5-6
J: TRBJ1-3
size: once
CDR3: CASSVDSSGNTIYF
DNA: TGTGCCAGCAGCGTCGACAGCTCTGGAAACACCATATATTTT

D: TRBD2
V: TRBV2
J: TRBJ2-4
size: -
CDR3: CASSGTSGTGENIQYF
DNA: TGTGCCAGCAGTGGGACTAGCGGGACCGGGGAAAACATTCAGTACTTC

D: TRBD1
V: TRBV5-4
J: TRBJ1-1
size: -
CDR3: CASSTWTGRNTEAFF
DNA: TGTGCCAGCAGCACATGGACAGGCAGGAACACTGAAGCTTTCTTT

D: -
V: TRBV19
J: TRBJ2-2
size: -
CDR3: CASKSYLNTGELFF
DNA: TGTGCCAGTAAGTCCTACCTGAACACCGGGGAGCTGTTTTTT

D: -
V: TRBV29-1
J: TRBJ2-1
size: -
CDR3: CSVGGRGNEQFF
DNA: TGCAGCGTTGGAGGGAGAGGCAATGAGCAGTTCTTC

D: -
V: TRBV2
J: TRBJ2-4
size: -
CDR3: CASSEQRIQYF
DNA: TGTGCCAGCAGTGAACAGCGAATTCAGTACTTC

D: -
V: TRBV6-5
J: TRBJ2-2
size: -
CDR3: CASSHRWNTGELFF
DNA: TGTGCCAGCAGTCACAGGTGGAACACCGGGGAGCTGTTTTTT

D: TRBD2
V: TRBV11-2
J: TRBJ2-1
size: -
CDR3: CASGGDSYNEQFF
DNA: TGTGCCAGCGGGGGGGACTCCTACAATGAGCAGTTCTTC

D: TRBD1
V: TRBV18
J: TRBJ2-7
size: once
CDR3: CASSPLDRATYEQYF
DNA: TGTGCCAGCTCACCCCTAGACAGGGCCACCTACGAGCAGTACTTC

D: TRBD2
V: TRBV5-1
J: TRBJ2-7
size: -
CDR3: CASSLEAGGYEQYF
DNA: TGCGCCAGCAGCTTGGAGGCGGGAGGGTACGAGCAGTACTTC

D: TRBD2
V: TRBV19
J: TRBJ2-1
size: -
CDR3: CASSIVTSGVYNEQFF
DNA: TGTGCCAGTAGTATAGTAACTAGCGGGGTCTACAATGAGCAGTTCTTC

D: TRBD1
V: TRBV27
J: TRBJ1-4
size: -
CDR3: CASSSTGYNEKLFF
DNA: TGTGCCAGCAGTTCGACAGGGTATAATGAAAAACTGTTTTTT

D: -
V: TRBV10-2
J: TRBJ1-1
size: once
CDR3: CAVTGMFEAFF
DNA: TGCGCCGTCACGGGGATGTTTGAAGCTTTCTTT

D: -
V: TRBV5-4
J: TRBJ2-7
size: -
CDR3: CASSRTGSSYEQYF
DNA: TGTGCCAGCAGCCGTACAGGGAGCTCCTACGAGCAGTACTTC

D: -
V: TRBV10-1
J: TRBJ2-1
size: -
CDR3: CASSDAGLYNEQFF
DNA: TGCGCCAGCAGTGACGCGGGACTTTACAATGAGCAGTTCTTC